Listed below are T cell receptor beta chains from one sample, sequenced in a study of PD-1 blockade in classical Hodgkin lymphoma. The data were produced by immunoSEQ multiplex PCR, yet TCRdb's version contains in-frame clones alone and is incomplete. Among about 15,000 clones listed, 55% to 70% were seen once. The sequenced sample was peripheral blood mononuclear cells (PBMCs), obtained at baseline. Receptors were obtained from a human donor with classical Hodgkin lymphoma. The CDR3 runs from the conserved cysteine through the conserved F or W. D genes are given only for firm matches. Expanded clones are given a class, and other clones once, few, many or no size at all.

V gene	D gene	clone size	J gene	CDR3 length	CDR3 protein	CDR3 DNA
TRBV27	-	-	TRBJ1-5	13	CASSPTPGGAQHF	TGTGCCAGCAGTCCAACCCCGGGGGGGGCCCAGCATTTT
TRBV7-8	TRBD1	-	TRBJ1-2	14	CASSPGTGDYGYTF	TGTGCCAGCAGCCCCGGGACAGGGGACTATGGCTACACCTTC
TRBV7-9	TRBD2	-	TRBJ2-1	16	CASSRGGRGPYNEQFF	TGTGCCAGCAGCCGGGGGGGCAGGGGCCCCTACAATGAGCAGTTCTTC
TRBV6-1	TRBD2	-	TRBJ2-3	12	CASTLTSGIHYF	TGTGCCAGCACCCTGACTAGCGGGATACACTATTTT
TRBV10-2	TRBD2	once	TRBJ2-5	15	CASTLSGRARETQYF	TGCGCCAGCACCCTCAGCGGGAGGGCACGAGAGACCCAGTACTTC
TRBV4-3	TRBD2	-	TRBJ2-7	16	CASSPRPSGTPYEQYF	TGCGCCAGCAGCCCGAGGCCTAGCGGGACCCCCTACGAGCAGTACTTC
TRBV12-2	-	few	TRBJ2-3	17	CASRPDLLAGATDTQYF	TGTGCAAGTCGCCCGGATTTACTAGCGGGAGCAACAGATACGCAGTATTTT
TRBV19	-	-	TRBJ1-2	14	CASIPTGARGGYTF	TGTGCCAGTATTCCTACCGGGGCCAGAGGTGGCTACACCTTC
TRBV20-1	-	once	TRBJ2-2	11	CSLEPPGELFF	TGCAGTTTGGAGCCCCCCGGGGAGCTGTTTTTT
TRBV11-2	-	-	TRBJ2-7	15	CASSREGTLSYEQYF	TGTGCCAGCAGCCGTGAAGGGACCCTATCCTACGAGCAGTACTTC
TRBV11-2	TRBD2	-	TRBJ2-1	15	CASSLGLAEYNEQFF	TGTGCCAGCAGCTTAGGACTAGCGGAATACAATGAGCAGTTCTTC
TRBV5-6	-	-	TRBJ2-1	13	CASSLYRINEQFF	TGTGCCAGCAGCTTATACAGGATTAATGAGCAGTTCTTC
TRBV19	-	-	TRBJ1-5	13	CASSIDRTQPQHF	TGTGCCAGTAGTATAGACCGAACTCAGCCCCAGCATTTT
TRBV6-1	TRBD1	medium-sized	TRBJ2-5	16	CASSEPGTGTRETQYF	TGTGCCAGCAGTGAGCCCGGGACAGGGACCCGGGAGACCCAGTACTTC
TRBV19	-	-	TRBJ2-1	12	CASSIGFREQFF	TGTGCCAGTAGTATTGGATTCCGGGAGCAGTTCTTC
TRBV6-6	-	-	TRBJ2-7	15	CASSSGLPSAYEQYF	TGTGCCAGCAGTTCGGGACTTCCGTCGGCCTACGAGCAGTACTTC
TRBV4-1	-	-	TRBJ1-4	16	CASSQVLDSYNEKLFF	TGCGCCAGCAGCCAAGTTCTGGACAGCTATAATGAAAAACTGTTTTTT
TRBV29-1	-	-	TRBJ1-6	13	CSVGGREGSPLHF	TGCAGCGTTGGGGGTCGAGAGGGTTCACCCCTCCACTTT
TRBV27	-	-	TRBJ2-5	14	CASSLLGLQETQYF	TGTGCCAGCAGTTTATTAGGGCTCCAAGAGACCCAGTACTTC
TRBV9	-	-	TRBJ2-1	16	CASSARGTAAYNEQFF	TGTGCCAGCAGCGCCCGGGGGACGGCTGCCTACAATGAGCAGTTCTTC
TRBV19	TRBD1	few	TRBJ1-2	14	CASSITRGQGGYTF	TGTGCCAGTAGTATCACCAGGGGGCAAGGTGGCTACACCTTC
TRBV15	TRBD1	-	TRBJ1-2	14	CATSSSGGGYGYTF	TGTGCCACCAGCAGTTCAGGGGGTGGCTATGGCTACACCTTC
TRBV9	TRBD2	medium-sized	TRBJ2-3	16	CASSVATAGEPDTQYF	TGTGCCAGCAGCGTAGCTACAGCGGGAGAACCAGATACGCAGTATTTT
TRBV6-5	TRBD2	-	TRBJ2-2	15	CASRESGANTGELFF	TGTGCCAGCAGAGAGAGCGGGGCGAACACCGGGGAGCTGTTTTTT
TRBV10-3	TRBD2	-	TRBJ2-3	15	CAINIAGEGSDTQYF	TGTGCCATCAACATAGCGGGAGAAGGGTCAGATACGCAGTATTTT
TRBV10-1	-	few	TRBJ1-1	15	CASSETGTQNTEAFF	TGCGCCAGCAGTGAAACAGGGACCCAGAACACTGAAGCTTTCTTT
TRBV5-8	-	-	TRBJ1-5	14	CASSPWEGITPQHF	TGTGCCAGCAGCCCATGGGAGGGGATTACGCCCCAGCATTTT
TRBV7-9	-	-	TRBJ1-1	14	CASSLGQVNTEAFF	TGTGCCAGCAGCTTAGGACAGGTTAACACTGAAGCTTTCTTT
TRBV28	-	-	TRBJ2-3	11	CASVRTDTQYF	TGTGCCAGCGTCCGGACAGATACGCAGTATTTT
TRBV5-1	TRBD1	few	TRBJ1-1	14	CASSWTGERPEAFF	TGCGCCAGCAGCTGGACAGGGGAGAGGCCTGAAGCTTTCTTT
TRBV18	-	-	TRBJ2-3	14	CASSSFSGSDTQYF	TGTGCCAGCTCATCCTTCTCCGGGAGTGATACGCAGTATTTT
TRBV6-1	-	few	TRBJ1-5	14	CAIAIPYSNQPQHF	TGTGCCATCGCAATTCCTTACAGCAATCAGCCCCAGCATTTT
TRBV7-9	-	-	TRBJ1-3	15	CASSLEGGTGNTIYF	TGTGCCAGCAGCTTAGAGGGGGGAACCGGAAACACCATATATTTT
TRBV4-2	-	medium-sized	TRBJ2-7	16	CASSQVEGGGTYEQYF	TGTGCCAGCAGCCAAGTTGAGGGAGGAGGGACCTACGAGCAGTACTTC
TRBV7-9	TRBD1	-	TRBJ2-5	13	CASSRTGQETQYF	TGTGCCAGCAGCCGGACAGGGCAAGAGACCCAGTACTTC
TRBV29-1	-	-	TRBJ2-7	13	CSAYLRTHYEQYF	TGCAGCGCCTACTTACGGACTCACTACGAGCAGTACTTC
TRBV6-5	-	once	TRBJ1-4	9	CSPGEKLFF	TGTTCGCCGGGCGAAAAACTGTTTTTT
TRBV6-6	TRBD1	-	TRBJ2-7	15	CASSYVDRGVVEQYF	TGTGCCAGCAGTTACGTGGACAGGGGAGTCGTCGAGCAGTACTTC
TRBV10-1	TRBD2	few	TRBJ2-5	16	CASRRPATGGQETQYF	TGCGCCAGCAGAAGGCCGGCGACGGGAGGGCAAGAGACCCAGTACTTC
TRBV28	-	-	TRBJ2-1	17	CASSLPTTRSSYNEQFF	TGTGCCAGCAGTTTGCCCACGACTAGGAGCTCCTACAATGAGCAGTTCTTC
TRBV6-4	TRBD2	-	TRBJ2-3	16	CASSPWTGGITDTQYF	TGTGCCAGCAGTCCTTGGACGGGAGGGATCACAGATACGCAGTATTTT
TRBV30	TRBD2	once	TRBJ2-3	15	CAWSGTSGFTDTQYF	TGTGCCTGGAGCGGAACTAGCGGATTCACAGATACGCAGTATTTT
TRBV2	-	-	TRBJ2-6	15	CASSELHSGANVLTF	TGTGCCAGCAGTGAACTCCACTCTGGGGCCAACGTCCTGACTTTC
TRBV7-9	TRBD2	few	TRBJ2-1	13	CASSLWTSNEQFF	TGTGCCAGCAGCTTATGGACTAGCAATGAGCAGTTCTTC
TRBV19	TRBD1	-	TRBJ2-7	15	CASSMKGQANYEQYF	TGTGCCAGTAGTATGAAGGGACAGGCCAACTACGAGCAGTACTTC
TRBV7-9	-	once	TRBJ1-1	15	CASSLASGGWTEAFF	TGTGCCAGCAGCTTAGCCTCGGGGGGCTGGACTGAAGCTTTCTTT
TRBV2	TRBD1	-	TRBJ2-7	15	CASRPSGQGTYEQYF	TGTGCCAGCAGGCCCTCGGGACAGGGCACCTACGAGCAGTACTTC
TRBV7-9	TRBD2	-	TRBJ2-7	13	CASGRDYSYEQYF	TGTGCCAGCGGCCGGGACTACTCCTACGAGCAGTACTTC
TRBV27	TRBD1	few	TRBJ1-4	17	CASSLLARQGGSEKLFF	TGTGCCAGCAGTTTATTGGCTCGACAGGGAGGGAGTGAAAAACTGTTTTTT
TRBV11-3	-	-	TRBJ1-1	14	CASSSRDGNTEAFF	TGTGCCAGCAGCTCCCGGGACGGGAACACTGAAGCTTTCTTT
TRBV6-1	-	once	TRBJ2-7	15	CASSEETGSWDEQYF	TGTGCCAGCAGTGAGGAGACGGGGTCTTGGGACGAGCAGTACTTC
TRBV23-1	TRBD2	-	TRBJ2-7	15	CASTFGGGARDEQYF	TGCGCCAGCACCTTTGGCGGGGGTGCCAGGGACGAGCAGTACTTC
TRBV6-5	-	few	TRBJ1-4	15	CASSYGGAGMEKLFF	TGTGCCAGCAGTTACGGGGGCGCCGGAATGGAAAAACTGTTTTTT
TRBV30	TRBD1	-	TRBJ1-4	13	CAWSRQGGEKLFF	TGTGCCTGGAGTAGACAGGGAGGAGAAAAACTGTTTTTT
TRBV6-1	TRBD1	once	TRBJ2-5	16	CASSDPGDRGEETQYF	TGTGCCAGCAGTGATCCGGGGGACAGGGGAGAGGAGACCCAGTACTTC
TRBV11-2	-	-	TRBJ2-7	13	CASSTMGNHEQYF	TGTGCCAGCAGCACAATGGGGAACCACGAGCAGTACTTC
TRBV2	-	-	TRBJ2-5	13	CASSGSGGETQYF	TGTGCCAGCAGTGGGTCTGGGGGAGAGACCCAGTACTTC
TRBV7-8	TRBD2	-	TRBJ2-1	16	CASSLELASSYNEQFF	TGTGCCAGCAGCTTAGAACTAGCGAGCTCCTACAATGAGCAGTTCTTC
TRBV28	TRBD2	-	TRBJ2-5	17	CASSPSLAGSGEETQYF	TGTGCCAGCAGTCCGAGCTTAGCGGGATCGGGGGAAGAGACCCAGTACTTC